The 3 T cell receptor beta chains presented below share a single source sample, sequenced in a study of radiation and T cells in renal cell carcinoma. The table came from immunoSEQ multiplex PCR; TCRdb's copy has only in-frame clones and leaves some out. The repertoire has about 78,000 clones, around 89% of them found once; the top ten carry more than 5.5%. Time point in this sample: blood 4 weeks post-SBRT, at nephrectomy. The treatment is: 15 Gy SBRT to primary tumor, nephrectomy 4 weeks later. Sequenced here: blood, sampled from a patient whose treatment included radiotherapy and nephrectomy. The source of these receptors is a woman in her 70s with renal cell carcinoma.

This clone was seen a single time. The chain employs TRBV6-4 and TRBJ2-7, with D perhaps TRBD1 (6 bases). The CDR3 contains 14 residues. Between the trimmed V and J ends, which lost 0 bases and 6 bases, there was a span of 12 bases. Germline lookup yields CDR1 MRHNA and CDR2 SNTAGT. CDR3 region: CASSDSPGQPEQYF. The CDR3 region has the DNA TGTGCCAGCAGTGACTCTCCGGGACAACCCGAGCAGTACTTC.

This clone was recorded only once. The V gene is TRBV30, the J gene TRBJ2-6; a weak D match, TRBD1 (6 bases). The CDR3 extends over 18 amino acids. V was shortened by 4 bases and J by 0 bases, with 19 bases between the two germline ends. CDR1 GTSNPN and CDR2 SVGIG come from the germline V gene (reference sequence). CDR3 coding DNA: TGTGCCTGGACGGCCTTACAGGGCGTCTACTCTGGGGCCAACGTCCTGACTTTC. Its translation: CAWTALQGVYSGANVLTF.

The chain is built from TRBV5-1 and TRBJ2-1; TRBD1 matches 7 bases. The germline V gene has CDR1 SGHRS and CDR2 YFSETQ. Trimming removed 5 bases from V and 2 bases from J; junction bases left unmatched: 13. CDR3 length equals 17 residues. The CDR3 loop reads CASSSVIQGLPYNEQFF. The CDR3 nucleotides read TGCGCCAGCAGTTCTGTCATACAGGGGCTGCCCTACAATGAGCAGTTCTTC. The whole variable domain, remainder taken from reference TRBV5-1 and TRBJ2-1, is KAGVTQTPRYLIKTRGQQVTLSCSPISGHRSVSWYQQTPGQGLQFLFEYFSETQRNKGNFPGRFSGRQFSNSRSEMNVSTLELGDSALYLCASSSVIQGLPYNEQFFGPGTRLTVL.